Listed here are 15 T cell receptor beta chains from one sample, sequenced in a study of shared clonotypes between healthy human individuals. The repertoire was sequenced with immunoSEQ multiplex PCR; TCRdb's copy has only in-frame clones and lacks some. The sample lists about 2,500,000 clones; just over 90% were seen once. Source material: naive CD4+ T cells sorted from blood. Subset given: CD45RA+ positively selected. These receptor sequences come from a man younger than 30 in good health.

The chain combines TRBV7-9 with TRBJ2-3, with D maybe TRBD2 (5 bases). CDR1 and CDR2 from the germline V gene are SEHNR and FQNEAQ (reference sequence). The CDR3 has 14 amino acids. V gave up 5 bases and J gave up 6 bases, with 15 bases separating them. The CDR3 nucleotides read TGTGCCAGCAGCACCTCTACAAGGGAGGATACGCAGTATTTT. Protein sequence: CASSTSTREDTQYF.

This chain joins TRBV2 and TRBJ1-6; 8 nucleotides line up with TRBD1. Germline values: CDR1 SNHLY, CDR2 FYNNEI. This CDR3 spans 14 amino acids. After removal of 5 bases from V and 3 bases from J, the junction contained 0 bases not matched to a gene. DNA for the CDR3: TGTGCCAGCAGTACAGGGGGCTATAATTCACCCCTCCACTTT. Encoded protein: CASSTGGYNSPLHF.

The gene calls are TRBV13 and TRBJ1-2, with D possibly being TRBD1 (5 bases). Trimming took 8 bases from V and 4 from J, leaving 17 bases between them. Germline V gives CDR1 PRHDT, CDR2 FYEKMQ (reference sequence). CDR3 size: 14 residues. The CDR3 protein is CASATTRGLYGYTF. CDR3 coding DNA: TGTGCCAGCGCTACGACCCGGGGCCTCTATGGCTACACCTTC.

Here the CDR3 DNA reads TGTGCCACCCAGCGGGTGGAGGGGCCGGCAACTAATGAAAAACTGTTTTTT. Its translation is CATQRVEGPATNEKLFF. The chain is built from TRBV7-2 and TRBJ1-4; tentative D call: TRBD1 (5 bases). Trimming took off 10 bases at V and 0 bases at J, with 21 bases between the two ends. CDR1 is SGHTA, CDR2 FQGNSA, per germline. The CDR3 consists of 17 residues.

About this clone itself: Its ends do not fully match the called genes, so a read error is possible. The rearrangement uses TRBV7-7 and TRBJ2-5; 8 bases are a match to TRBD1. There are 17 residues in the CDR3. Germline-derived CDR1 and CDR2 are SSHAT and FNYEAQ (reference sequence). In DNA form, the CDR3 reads TGTGCTAGCAGCCCCCGAGGGGGACAGGCGCTCCAAGAGACCCAGTACTTC. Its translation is CASSPRGGQALQETQYF. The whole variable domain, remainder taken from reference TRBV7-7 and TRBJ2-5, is GAGVSQSPRYKVTKRGQDVTLRCDPISSHATLYWYQQALGQGPEFLTYFNYEAQPDKSGLPSDRFSAERPEGSISTLTIQRTEQRDSAMYRCASSPRGGQALQETQYFGPGTRLLVL.

The DNA for the CDR3 is TGCGCCAGCAGCTTGGCCCTGACCGGGGGAAACAATGAGCAGTTCTTC. Its protein is CASSLALTGGNNEQFF. The chain joins TRBV5-1 to TRBJ2-1; weak D call: TRBD2 (6 bases). Trimming left V 0 bases short and J 5 bases short, with 15 bases between. In germline, CDR1 is SGHRS, CDR2 YFSETQ. The CDR3 has 16 residues.

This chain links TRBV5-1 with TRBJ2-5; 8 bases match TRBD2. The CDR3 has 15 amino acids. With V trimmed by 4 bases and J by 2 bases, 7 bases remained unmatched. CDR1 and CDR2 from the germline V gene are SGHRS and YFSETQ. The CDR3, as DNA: TGCGCCAGCAGCGCAAGCGGCGGGGGGCAAGAGACCCAGTACTTC. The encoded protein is CASSASGGGQETQYF.

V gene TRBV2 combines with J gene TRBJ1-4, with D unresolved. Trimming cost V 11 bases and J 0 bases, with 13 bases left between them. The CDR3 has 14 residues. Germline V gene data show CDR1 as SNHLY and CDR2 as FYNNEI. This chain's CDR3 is CASRQRATNEKLFF. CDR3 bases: TGTGCCTCCCGGCAAAGGGCAACTAATGAAAAACTGTTTTTT. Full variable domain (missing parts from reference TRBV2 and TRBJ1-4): EPEVTQTPSHQVTQMGQEVILRCVPISNHLYFYWYRQILGQKVEFLVSFYNNEISEKSEIFDDQFSVERPDGSNFTLKIRSTKLEDSAMYFCASRQRATNEKLFFGSGTQLSVL.

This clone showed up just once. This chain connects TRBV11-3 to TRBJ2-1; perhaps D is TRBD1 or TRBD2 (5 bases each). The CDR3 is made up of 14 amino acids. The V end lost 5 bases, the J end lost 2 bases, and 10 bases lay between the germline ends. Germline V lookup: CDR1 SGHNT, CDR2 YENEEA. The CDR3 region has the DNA TGTGCCAGCAGCGAGGGGACGGCCTACAATGAGCAGTTCTTC. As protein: CASSEGTAYNEQFF.

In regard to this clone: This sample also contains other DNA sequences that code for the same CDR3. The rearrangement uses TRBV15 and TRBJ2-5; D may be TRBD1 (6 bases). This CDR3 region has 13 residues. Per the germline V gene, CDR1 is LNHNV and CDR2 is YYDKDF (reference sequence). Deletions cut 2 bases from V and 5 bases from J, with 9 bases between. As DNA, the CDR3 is TGTGCCACCAGCAGATCTAGGGGGGAGACCCAGTACTTC. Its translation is CATSRSRGETQYF.

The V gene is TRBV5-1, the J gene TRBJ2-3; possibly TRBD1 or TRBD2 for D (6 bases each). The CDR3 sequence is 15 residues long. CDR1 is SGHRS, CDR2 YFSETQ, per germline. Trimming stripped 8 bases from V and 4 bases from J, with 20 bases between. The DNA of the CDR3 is TGCGCCAGTAACCGAGGGGGGAAGGAGGCAGATACGCAGTATTTT. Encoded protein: CASNRGGKEADTQYF.

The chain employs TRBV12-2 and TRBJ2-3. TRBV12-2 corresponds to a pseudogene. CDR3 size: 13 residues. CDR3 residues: CASRLVICDTQYF. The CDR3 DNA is TGTGCAAGTCGCTTAGTCATATGTGATACGCAGTATTTT.

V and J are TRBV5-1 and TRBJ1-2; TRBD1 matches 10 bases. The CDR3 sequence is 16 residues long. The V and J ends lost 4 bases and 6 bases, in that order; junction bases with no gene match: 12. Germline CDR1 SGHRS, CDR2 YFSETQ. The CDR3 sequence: CASSPGTGANPHGYTF. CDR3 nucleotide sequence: TGCGCCAGCAGCCCAGGGACAGGGGCTAACCCTCATGGCTACACCTTC.

The CDR3 sequence: CASIGSGNKNIQYF. The CDR3 DNA reads as TGTGCCAGCATTGGTAGCGGAAACAAAAACATTCAGTACTTC. The chain employs TRBV6-5 and TRBJ2-4, with a weak D call TRBD2 (6 bases). This CDR3 spans 14 amino acids. Trimming took off 7 bases at V and 3 bases at J, with 13 bases between the two ends. Per the germline V gene, CDR1 is MNHEY and CDR2 is SVGAGI.

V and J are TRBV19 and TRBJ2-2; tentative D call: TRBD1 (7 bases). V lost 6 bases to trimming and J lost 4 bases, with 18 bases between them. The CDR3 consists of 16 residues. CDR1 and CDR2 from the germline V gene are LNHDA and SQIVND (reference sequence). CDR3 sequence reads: CASRPRGGGLTGELFF. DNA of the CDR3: TGTGCCAGTAGACCCCGTGGAGGGGGCCTCACCGGGGAGCTGTTTTTT.